This T cell receptor beta chain was documented in a study of blood T cell repertoires in COVID-19. The germline V gene has CDR1 SQVTM and CDR2 ANQGSEA. The CDR3 contains 13 residues. Unmatched junction bases numbered 3, after V lost 5 bases and J lost 7 bases. This clone was counted between two and nine times. Seattle cases were enrolled at active infection and followed longitudinally. In the original workflow: Counts of nucleated cells, estimated from reference gene primer amplification, were obtained. The data were produced by immunoSEQ multiplex PCR, yet TCRdb's version contains in-frame clones alone and is incomplete. V, J and clone size derive from that table, while D and trimming were established from the DNA sequence. This sample has about 95,000 clones, with roughly 76% found just once.

The chain combines TRBV29-1 with TRBJ2-1; 12 positions agree with TRBD2. The origin of this receptor is a man aged 80 or over with COVID-19, enrolled during active disease. The sample taken for sequencing was peripheral blood. CDR3 sequence: CSVPGLAGNEQFF. In DNA, the CDR3 is TGCAGCGTTCCGGGACTAGCGGGTAATGAGCAGTTCTTC.